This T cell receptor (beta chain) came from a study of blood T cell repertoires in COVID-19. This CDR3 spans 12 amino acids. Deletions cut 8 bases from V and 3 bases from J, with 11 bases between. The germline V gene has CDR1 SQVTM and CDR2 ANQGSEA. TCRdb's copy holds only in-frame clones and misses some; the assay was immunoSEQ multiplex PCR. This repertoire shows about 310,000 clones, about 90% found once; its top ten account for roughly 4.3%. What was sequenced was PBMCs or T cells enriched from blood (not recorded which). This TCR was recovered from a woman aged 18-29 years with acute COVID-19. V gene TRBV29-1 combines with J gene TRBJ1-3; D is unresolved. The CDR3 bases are TGCAGCTCAATGGAGGATGGAAACACCATATATTTT. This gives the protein CSSMEDGNTIYF. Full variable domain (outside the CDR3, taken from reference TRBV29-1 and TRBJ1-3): SAVISQKPSRDICQRGTSLTIQCQVDSQVTMMFWYRQQPGQSLTLIATANQGSEATYESGFVIDKFPISRPNLTFSTLTVSNMSPEDSSIYLCSSMEDGNTIYFGEGSWLTVV.